These 4 T cell receptor beta chains originate from one sample sequenced in a study of Ad26.COV2.S vaccination and SARS-CoV-2 variants. Only in-frame clones appear in the TCRdb table, and some are missing; sequencing was by immunoSEQ multiplex PCR. The data contain around 300,000 clones, roughly 90% of them singletons. Treatment denoted: some 20 received Ad26.COV2.S at low or high dose, single or two shots; a few received placebo; per-sample allocation not given. Sampling was performed 63 days after the first vaccine or placebo injection. This material consisted of peripheral blood, taken in a trial of Ad26.COV2.S vaccine versus placebo. The source is a person between 18 and 60 years old who received the Ad26.COV2.S COVID-19 vaccine or a placebo.

The genes are TRBV7-2 and TRBJ2-1, with D perhaps being TRBD1 or TRBD2 (6 bases each). From germline, CDR1 is SGHTA and CDR2 FQGNSA. The CDR3 has 15 residues. Trimming stripped 1 base from V and 4 bases from J, with 11 bases between. The CDR3 is CASSLVRGEYNEQFF. The CDR3 DNA is TGTGCCAGCAGCTTAGTGAGGGGGGAATACAATGAGCAGTTCTTC.

This chain joins TRBV18 and TRBJ2-1, with D possibly being TRBD1 or TRBD2 (6 bases each). Trimming stripped 1 base from V and 5 bases from J, with 12 bases between. This CDR3 contains 15 residues. Germline V CDR1 and CDR2: KGHSH, LQKENI. This chain's CDR3 is CASSPRPGEDNEQFF. DNA for the CDR3: TGTGCCAGCTCACCACGTCCAGGGGAGGACAATGAGCAGTTCTTC. The full variable domain, with the rest looked up from reference TRBV18 and TRBJ2-1, is NAGVMQNPRHLVRRRGQEARLRCSPMKGHSHVYWYRQLPEEGLKFMVYLQKENIIDESGMPKERFSAEFPKEGPSILRIQQVVRGDSAAYFCASSPRPGEDNEQFFGPGTRLTVL.

The chain recombines TRBV10-3 with TRBJ1-1, with TRBD1 matching 9 bases. Germline CDR1 is ENHRY and CDR2 is SYGVKD. This CDR3 is 13 amino acids long. V lost 9 bases to trimming and J lost 3 bases; unmatched junction nucleotides: 5. The CDR3 sequence: CAISRDRDTEAFF. The CDR3 coding sequence is TGTGCCATTAGCCGGGACAGGGACACTGAAGCTTTCTTT.

The chain recombines TRBV7-9 with TRBJ2-7; D is uncertain. V gave up 5 bases and J gave up 5 bases, with 16 bases separating them. This CDR3 spans 14 amino acids. The V gene's germline CDR1 is SEHNR and CDR2 FQNEAQ (reference sequence). The CDR3 DNA sequence: TGTGCCAGCAGCGAAGTGGGCGTGTTCCACGAGCAGTACTTC. It specifies CASSEVGVFHEQYF.